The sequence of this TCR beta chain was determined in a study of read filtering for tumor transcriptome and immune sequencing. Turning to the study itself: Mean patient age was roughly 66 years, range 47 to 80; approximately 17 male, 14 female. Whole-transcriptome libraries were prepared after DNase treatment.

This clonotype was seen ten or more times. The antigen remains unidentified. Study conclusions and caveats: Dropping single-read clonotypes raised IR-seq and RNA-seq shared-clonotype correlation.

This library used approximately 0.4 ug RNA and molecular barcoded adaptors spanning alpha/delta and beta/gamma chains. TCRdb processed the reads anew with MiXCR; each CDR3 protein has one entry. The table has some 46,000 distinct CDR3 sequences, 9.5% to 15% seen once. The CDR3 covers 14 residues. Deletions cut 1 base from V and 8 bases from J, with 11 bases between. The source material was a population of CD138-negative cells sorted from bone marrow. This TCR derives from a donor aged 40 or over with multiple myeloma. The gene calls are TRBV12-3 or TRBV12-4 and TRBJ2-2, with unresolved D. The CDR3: CASSLGLARGELFF. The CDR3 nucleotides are TGTGCCAGCAGTTTAGGCCTGGCTAGGGGGGAGCTGTTTTTT.